This T cell receptor beta chain is drawn from a study of OX40 agonist ivuxolimab in advanced cancers. Germline V gives CDR1 SGHDN, CDR2 FVKESK. This CDR3 comprises 14 residues. The V end lost 5 bases, the J end lost 6 bases, and 15 bases lay between the germline ends. Measured with immunoSEQ multiplex PCR; TCRdb has only the in-frame clones, and not every one. The data contain tens of thousands of clones, 75% to 90% of them seen just once; the ten biggest clones take up 11%. The sample consisted of CD4+ or CD8+ T cells sorted from blood, taken in a trial of the OX40 agonist ivuxolimab. The TCR was taken from an adult with an advanced solid tumor such as melanoma, head and neck, liver or kidney cancer. The chain links TRBV14 to TRBJ2-3, with D possibly being TRBD1 or TRBD2 (5 bases each). The CDR3 region has the DNA TGTGCCAGCAGCGCCTGGGACCTCAAGGATACGCAGTATTTT. It codes for CASSAWDLKDTQYF.